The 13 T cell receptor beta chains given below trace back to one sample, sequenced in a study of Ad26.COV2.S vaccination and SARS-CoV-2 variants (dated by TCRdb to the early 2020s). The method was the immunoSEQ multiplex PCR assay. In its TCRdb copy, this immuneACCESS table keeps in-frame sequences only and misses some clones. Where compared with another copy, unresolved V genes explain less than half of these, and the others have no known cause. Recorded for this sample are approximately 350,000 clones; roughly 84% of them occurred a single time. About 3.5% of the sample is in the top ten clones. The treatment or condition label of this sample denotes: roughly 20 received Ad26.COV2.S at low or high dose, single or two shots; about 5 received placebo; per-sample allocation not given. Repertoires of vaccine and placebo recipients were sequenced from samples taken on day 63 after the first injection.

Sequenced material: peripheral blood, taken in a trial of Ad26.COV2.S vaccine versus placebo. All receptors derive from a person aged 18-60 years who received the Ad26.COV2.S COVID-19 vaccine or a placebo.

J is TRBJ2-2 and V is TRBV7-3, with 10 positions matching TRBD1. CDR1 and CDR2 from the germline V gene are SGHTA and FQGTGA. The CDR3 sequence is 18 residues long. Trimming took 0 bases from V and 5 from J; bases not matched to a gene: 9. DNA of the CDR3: TGTGCCAGCAGCTTAACGCGGACAGGGGGAAAAACTACCGGGGAGCTGTTTTTT. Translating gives CASSLTRTGGKTTGELFF.

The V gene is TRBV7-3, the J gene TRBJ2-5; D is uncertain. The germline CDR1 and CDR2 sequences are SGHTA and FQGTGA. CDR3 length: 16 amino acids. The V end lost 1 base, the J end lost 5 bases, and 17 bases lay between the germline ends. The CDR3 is CASSLNPGSPLETQYF. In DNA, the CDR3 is TGTGCCAGCAGCTTAAACCCGGGTAGCCCGTTGGAGACCCAGTACTTC.

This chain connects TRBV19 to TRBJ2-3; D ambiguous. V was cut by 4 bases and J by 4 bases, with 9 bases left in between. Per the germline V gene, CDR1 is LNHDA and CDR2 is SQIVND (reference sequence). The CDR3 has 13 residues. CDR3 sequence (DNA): TGTGCCAGTAGTAGTCCCCCCTCAGATACGCAGTATTTT. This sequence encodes CASSSPPSDTQYF.

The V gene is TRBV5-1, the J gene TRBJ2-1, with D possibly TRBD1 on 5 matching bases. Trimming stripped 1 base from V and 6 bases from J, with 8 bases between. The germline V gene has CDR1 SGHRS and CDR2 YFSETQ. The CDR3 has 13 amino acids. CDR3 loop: CASSLNQGNEQFF. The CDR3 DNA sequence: TGCGCCAGCAGCTTGAACCAGGGCAATGAGCAGTTCTTC.

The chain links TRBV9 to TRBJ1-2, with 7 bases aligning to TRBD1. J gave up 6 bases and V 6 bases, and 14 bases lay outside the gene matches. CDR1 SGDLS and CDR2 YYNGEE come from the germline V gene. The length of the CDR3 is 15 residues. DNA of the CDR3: TGTGCCAGCACCTTAAGACAGGGAGGAGGAAATGGCTACACCTTC. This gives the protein CASTLRQGGGNGYTF.

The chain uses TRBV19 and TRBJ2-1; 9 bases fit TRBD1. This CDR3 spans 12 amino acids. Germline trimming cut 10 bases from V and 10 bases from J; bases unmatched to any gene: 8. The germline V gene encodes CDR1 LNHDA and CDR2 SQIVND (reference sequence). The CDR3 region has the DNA TGTGCCACCCGGGACAGGGTAGACGAGCAGTTCTTC. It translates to CATRDRVDEQFF.

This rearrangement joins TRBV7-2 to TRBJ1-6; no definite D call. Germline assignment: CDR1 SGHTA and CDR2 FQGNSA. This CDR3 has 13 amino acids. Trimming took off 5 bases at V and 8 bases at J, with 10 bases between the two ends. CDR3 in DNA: TGTGCCAGCAGCGCCCGTTACGATTCACCCCTCCACTTT. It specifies CASSARYDSPLHF. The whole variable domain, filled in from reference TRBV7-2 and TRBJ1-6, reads GAGVSQSPSNKVTEKGKDVELRCDPISGHTALYWYRQSLGQGLEFLIYFQGNSAPDKSGLPSDRFSAERTGGSVSTLTIQRTQQEDSAVYLCASSARYDSPLHFGNGTRLTVT.

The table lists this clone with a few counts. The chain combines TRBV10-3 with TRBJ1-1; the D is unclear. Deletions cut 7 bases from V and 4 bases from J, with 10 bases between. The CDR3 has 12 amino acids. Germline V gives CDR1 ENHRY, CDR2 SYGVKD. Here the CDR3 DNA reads TGTGCCATCAAAAGGGAAGGCACTGAAGCTTTCTTT. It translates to CAIKREGTEAFF.

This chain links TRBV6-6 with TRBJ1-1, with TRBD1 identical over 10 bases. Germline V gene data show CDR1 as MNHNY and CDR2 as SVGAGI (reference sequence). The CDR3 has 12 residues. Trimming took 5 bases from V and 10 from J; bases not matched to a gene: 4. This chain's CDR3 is CASSPRDRGAFF. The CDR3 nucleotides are TGTGCCAGCAGTCCACGGGACAGGGGAGCTTTCTTT.

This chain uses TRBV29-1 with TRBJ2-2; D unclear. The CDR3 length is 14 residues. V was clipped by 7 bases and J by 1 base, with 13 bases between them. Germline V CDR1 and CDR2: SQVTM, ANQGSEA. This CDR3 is CSGTRSENTGELFF. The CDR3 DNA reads TGCAGCGGGACCCGTTCAGAGAACACCGGGGAGCTGTTTTTT.

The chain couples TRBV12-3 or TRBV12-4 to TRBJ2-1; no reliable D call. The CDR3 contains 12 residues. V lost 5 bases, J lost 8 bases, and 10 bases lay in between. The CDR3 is CASSPRRDEQFF. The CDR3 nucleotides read TGTGCCAGCAGTCCCAGACGGGATGAGCAGTTCTTC.

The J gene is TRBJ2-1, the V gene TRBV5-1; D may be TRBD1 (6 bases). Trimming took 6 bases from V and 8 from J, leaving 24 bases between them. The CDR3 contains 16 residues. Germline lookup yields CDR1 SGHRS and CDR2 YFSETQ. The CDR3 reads CASIGAGTTAFDEQFF. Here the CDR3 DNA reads TGCGCCAGCATCGGCGCCGGGACAACCGCCTTCGATGAGCAGTTCTTC. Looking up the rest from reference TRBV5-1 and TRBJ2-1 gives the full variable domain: KAGVTQTPRYLIKTRGQQVTLSCSPISGHRSVSWYQQTPGQGLQFLFEYFSETQRNKGNFPGRFSGRQFSNSRSEMNVSTLELGDSALYLCASIGAGTTAFDEQFFGPGTRLTVL.

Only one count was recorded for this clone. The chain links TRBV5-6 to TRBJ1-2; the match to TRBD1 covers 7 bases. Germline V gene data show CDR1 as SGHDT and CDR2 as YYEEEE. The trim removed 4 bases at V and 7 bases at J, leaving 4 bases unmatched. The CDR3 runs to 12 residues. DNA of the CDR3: TGTGCCAGCAGCGTTACAGGGGCTGGCTACACCTTC. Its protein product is CASSVTGAGYTF.